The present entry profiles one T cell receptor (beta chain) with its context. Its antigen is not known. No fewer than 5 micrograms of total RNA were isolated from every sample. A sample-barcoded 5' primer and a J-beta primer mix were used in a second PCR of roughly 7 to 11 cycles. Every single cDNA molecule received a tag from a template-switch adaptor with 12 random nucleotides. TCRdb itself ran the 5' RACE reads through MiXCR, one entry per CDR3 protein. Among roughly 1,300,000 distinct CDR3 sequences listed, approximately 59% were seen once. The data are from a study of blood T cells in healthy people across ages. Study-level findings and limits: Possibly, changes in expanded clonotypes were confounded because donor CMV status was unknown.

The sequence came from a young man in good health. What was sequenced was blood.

In DNA, the CDR3 is TGTGCCAGCAGTGAAAAGGCAGGGTATCTGTGCGAGCAGTACTTC. Its protein is CASSEKAGYLCEQYF. The chain has TRBV2 and TRBJ2-5, with D perhaps TRBD1 (5 bases). The assigned J gene may be wrong: the sequence end matches TRBJ2-7 better. The CDR3 sequence is 15 residues long. Germline-derived CDR1 and CDR2 are SNHLY and FYNNEI.